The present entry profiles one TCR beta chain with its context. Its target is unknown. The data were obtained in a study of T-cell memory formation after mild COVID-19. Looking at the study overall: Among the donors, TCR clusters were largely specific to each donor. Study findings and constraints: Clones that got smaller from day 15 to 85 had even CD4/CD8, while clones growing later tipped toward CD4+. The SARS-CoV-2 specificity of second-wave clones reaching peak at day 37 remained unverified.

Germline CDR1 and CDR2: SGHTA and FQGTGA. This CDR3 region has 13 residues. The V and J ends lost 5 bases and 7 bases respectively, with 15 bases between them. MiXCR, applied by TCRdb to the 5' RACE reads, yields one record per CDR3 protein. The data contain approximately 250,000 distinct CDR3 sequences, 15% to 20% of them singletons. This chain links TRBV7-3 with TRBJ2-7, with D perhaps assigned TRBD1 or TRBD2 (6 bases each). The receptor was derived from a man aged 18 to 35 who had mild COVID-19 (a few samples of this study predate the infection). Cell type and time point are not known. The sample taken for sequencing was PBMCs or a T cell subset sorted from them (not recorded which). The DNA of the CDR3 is TGTGCCAGCAGCCCGGGGGCCGGGGGAGAGCAGTACTTC. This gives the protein CASSPGAGGEQYF.